This T cell receptor beta chain originates from a study of brain T cells in children with intractable seizures. The repertoire was sequenced with immunoSEQ multiplex PCR; TCRdb's copy has only in-frame clones and lacks some. The table has 300,000 to 400,000 clones, roughly 93% seen once. Overall study results and limits: Only CDR3 sequence similarity suggested viral specificity, without known HCMV serostatus.

Concerning this clone itself: Its antigen is unidentified.

The germline V and J ends were trimmed by 5 bases and 5 bases, with 20 bases remaining between them. The CDR3 consists of 16 residues. The germline CDR1 and CDR2 sequences are SGHTA and FQGTGA. As to time point: blood from clinic visit 5 months post-surgery; TSC patient then seizure free. Only cases whose brain tissue showed the highest T cell transcript signatures were sequenced. Pre-surgery treatment included at least one anti-epileptic drug. This chain joins TRBV7-3 and TRBJ2-3, with D possibly matching TRBD1 (6 bases). The origin of this receptor is a boy younger than two with tuberous sclerosis and intractable seizures. The input for sequencing was peripheral blood, taken approximately 5 months after surgery. The chain's CDR3 is CASSLYGGGEGDTQYF. Here the CDR3 DNA reads TGTGCCAGCAGCCTGTATGGGGGCGGAGAGGGAGATACGCAGTATTTT.